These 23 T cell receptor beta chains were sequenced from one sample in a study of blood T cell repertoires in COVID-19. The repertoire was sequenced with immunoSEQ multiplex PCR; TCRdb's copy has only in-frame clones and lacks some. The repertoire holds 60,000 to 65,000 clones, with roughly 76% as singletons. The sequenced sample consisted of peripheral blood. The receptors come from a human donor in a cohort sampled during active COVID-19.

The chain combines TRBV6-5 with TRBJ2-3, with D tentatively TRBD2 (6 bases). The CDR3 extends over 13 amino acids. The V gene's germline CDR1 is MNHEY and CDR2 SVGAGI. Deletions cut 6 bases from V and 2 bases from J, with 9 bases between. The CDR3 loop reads CASRDYHTDTQYF. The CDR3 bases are TGTGCCAGCAGGGACTACCACACAGATACGCAGTATTTT.

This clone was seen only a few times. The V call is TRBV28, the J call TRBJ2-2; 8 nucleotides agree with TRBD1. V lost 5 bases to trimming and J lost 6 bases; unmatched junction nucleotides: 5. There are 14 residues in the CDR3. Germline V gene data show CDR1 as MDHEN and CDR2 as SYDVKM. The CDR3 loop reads CASSVRQGPGELFF. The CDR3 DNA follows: TGTGCCAGCAGTGTCCGACAGGGGCCCGGGGAGCTGTTTTTT.

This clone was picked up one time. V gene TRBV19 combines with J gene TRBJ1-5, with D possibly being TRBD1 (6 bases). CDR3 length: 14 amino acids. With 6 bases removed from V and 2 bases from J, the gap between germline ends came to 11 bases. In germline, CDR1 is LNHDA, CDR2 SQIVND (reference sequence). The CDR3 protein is CASSIGTRNQPQHF. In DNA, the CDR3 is TGTGCCAGTAGCATTGGGACACGCAATCAGCCCCAGCATTTT.

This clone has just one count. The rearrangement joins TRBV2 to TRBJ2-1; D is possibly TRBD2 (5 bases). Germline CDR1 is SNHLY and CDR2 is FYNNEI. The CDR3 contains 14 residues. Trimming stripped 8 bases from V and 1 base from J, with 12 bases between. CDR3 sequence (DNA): TGTGCCAGCCTCACCACGGGGTCCTACAATGAGCAGTTCTTC. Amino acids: CASLTTGSYNEQFF.

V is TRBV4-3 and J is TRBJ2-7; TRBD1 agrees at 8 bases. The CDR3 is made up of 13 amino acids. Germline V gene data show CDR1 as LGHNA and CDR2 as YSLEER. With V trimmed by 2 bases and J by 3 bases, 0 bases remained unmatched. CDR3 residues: CASSQTGGYEQYF. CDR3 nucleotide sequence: TGCGCCAGCAGCCAAACAGGGGGCTACGAGCAGTACTTC.

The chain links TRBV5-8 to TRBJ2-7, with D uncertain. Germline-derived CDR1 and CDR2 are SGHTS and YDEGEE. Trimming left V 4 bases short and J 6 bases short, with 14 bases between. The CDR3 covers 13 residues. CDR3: CASSSEGVGEQYF. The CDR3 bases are TGTGCCAGCAGCAGCGAAGGAGTTGGCGAGCAGTACTTC.

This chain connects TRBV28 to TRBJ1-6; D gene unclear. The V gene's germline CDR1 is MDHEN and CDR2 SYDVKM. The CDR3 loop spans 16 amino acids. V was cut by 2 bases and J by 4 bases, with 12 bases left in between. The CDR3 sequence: CASSLERQQYNSPLHF. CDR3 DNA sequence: TGTGCCAGCAGTTTAGAGAGGCAGCAGTATAATTCACCCCTCCACTTT. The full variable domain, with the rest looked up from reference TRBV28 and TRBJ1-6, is DVKVTQSSRYLVKRTGEKVFLECVQDMDHENMFWYRQDPGLGLRLIYFSYDVKMKEKGDIPEGYSVSREKKERFSLILESASTNQTSMYLCASSLERQQYNSPLHFGNGTRLTVT.

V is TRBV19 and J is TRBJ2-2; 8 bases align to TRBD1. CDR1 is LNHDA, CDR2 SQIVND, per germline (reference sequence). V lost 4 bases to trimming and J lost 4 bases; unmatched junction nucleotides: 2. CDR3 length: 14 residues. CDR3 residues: CASSTQGATGELFF. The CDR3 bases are TGTGCCAGTAGTACCCAGGGGGCCACCGGGGAGCTGTTTTTT.

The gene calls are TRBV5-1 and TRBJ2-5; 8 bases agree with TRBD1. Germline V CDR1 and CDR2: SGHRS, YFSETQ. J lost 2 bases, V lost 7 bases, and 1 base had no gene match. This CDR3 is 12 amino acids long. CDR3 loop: CASRDRQETQYF. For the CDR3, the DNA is TGCGCCAGCCGGGACAGGCAAGAGACCCAGTACTTC. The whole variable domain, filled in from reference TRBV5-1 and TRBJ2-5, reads KAGVTQTPRYLIKTRGQQVTLSCSPISGHRSVSWYQQTPGQGLQFLFEYFSETQRNKGNFPGRFSGRQFSNSRSEMNVSTLELGDSALYLCASRDRQETQYFGPGTRLLVL.

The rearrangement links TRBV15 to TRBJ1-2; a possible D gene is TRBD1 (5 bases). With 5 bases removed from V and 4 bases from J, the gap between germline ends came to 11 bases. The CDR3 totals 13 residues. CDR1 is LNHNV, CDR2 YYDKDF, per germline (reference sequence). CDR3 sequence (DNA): TGTGCCACCAGCCTAACTACAGGCTATGGCTACACCTTC. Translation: CATSLTTGYGYTF. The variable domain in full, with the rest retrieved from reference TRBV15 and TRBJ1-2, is DAMVIQNPRYQVTQFGKPVTLSCSQTLNHNVMYWYQQKSSQAPKLLFHYYDKDFNNEADTPDNFQSRRPNTSFCFLDIRSPGLGDTAMYLCATSLTTGYGYTFGSGTRLTVV.

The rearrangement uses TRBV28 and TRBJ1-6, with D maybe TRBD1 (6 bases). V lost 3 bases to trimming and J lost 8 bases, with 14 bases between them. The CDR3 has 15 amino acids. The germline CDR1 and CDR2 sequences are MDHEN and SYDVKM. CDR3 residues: CASSFPQGSYSPLHF. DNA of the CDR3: TGTGCCAGCAGTTTCCCACAGGGATCTTATTCACCCCTCCACTTT. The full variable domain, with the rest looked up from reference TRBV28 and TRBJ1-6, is DVKVTQSSRYLVKRTGEKVFLECVQDMDHENMFWYRQDPGLGLRLIYFSYDVKMKEKGDIPEGYSVSREKKERFSLILESASTNQTSMYLCASSFPQGSYSPLHFGNGTRLTVT.

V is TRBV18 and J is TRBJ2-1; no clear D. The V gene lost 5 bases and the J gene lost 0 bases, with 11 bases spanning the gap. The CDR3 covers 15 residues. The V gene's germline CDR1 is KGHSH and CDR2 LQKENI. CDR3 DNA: TGTGCCAGCTCAGGCCAGGCAAGCTCCTACAATGAGCAGTTCTTC. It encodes CASSGQASSYNEQFF.

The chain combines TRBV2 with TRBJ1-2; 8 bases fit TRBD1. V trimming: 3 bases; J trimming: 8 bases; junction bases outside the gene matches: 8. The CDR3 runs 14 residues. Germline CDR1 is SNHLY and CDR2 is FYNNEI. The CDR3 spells CASSDGTGGWGYTF. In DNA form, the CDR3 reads TGTGCCAGCAGTGATGGGACAGGCGGGTGGGGCTACACCTTC.

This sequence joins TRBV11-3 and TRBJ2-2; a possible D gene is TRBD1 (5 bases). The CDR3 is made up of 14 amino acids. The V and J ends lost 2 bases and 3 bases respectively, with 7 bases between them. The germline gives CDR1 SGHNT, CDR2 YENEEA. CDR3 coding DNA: TGTGCCAGCAGCTTATTAGGGGACACCGGGGAGCTGTTTTTT. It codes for CASSLLGDTGELFF.

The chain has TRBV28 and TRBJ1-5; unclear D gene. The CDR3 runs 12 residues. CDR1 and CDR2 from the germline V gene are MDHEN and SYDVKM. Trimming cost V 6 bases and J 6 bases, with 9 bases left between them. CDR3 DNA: TGTGCCAGCAGCTCAGATTTTCAGCCCCAGCATTTT. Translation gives CASSSDFQPQHF.

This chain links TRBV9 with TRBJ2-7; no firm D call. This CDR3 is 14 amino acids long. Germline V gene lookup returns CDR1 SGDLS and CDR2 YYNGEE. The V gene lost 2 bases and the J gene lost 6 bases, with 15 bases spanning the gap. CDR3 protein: CASSVSTNVAEQYF. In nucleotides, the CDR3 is TGTGCCAGCAGCGTCTCGACCAACGTAGCCGAGCAGTACTTC.

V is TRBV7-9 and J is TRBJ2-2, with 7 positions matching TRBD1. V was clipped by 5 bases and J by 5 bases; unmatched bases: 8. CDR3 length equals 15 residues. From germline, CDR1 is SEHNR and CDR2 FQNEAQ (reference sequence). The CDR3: CASSQTGQPTGELFF. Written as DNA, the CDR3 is TGTGCCAGCAGCCAAACGGGACAGCCGACCGGGGAGCTGTTTTTT. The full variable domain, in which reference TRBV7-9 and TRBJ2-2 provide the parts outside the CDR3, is DTGVSQNPRHKITKRGQNVTFRCDPISEHNRLYWYRQTLGQGPEFLTYFQNEAQLEKSRLLSDRFSAERPKGSFSTLEIQRTEQGDSAMYLCASSQTGQPTGELFFGEGSRLTVL.

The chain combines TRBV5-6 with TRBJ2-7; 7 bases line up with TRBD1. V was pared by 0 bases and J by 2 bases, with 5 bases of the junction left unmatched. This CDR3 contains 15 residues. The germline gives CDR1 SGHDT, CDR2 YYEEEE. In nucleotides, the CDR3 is TGTGCCAGCAGCTTGGGACAGGGATTTACCTACGAGCAGTACTTC. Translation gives CASSLGQGFTYEQYF. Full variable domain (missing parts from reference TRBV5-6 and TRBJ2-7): DAGVTQSPTHLIKTRGQQVTLRCSPKSGHDTVSWYQQALGQGPQFIFQYYEEEERQRGNFPDRFSGHQFPNYSSELNVNALLLGDSALYLCASSLGQGFTYEQYFGPGTRLTVT.

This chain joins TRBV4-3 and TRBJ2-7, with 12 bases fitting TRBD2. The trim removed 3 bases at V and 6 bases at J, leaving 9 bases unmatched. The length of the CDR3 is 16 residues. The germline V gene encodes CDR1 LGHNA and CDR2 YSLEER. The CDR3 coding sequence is TGCGCCAGCAGCCAGGAGCTAGCGGGGGGGTCGATCGAGCAGTACTTC. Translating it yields CASSQELAGGSIEQYF.

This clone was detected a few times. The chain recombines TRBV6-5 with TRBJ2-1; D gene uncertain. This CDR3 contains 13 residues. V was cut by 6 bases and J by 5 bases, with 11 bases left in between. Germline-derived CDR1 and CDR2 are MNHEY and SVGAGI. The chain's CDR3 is CASSRSLNNEQFF. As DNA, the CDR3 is TGTGCCAGCAGCCGTAGCCTAAACAATGAGCAGTTCTTC.

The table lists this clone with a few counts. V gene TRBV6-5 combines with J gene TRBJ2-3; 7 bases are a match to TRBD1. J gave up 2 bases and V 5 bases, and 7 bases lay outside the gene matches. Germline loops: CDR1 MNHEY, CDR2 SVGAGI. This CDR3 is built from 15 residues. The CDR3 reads CASSRNGQVTDTQYF. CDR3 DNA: TGTGCCAGCAGTCGGAACGGACAGGTCACAGATACGCAGTATTTT.

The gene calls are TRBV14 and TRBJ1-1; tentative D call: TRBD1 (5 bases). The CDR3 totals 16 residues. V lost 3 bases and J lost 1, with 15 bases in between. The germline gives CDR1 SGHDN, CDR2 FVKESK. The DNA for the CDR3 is TGTGCCAGCAGCCACGCCGGGGGAGCAGGGAACACTGAAGCTTTCTTT. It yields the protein CASSHAGGAGNTEAFF.

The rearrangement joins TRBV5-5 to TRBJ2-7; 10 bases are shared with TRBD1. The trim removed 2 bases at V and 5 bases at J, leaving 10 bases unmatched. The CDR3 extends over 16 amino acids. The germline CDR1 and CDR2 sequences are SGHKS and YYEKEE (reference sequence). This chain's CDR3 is CASSFIDRGRGDEQYF. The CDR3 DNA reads TGTGCCAGCAGCTTTATTGACAGGGGGCGCGGCGACGAGCAGTACTTC.